This is a list of T cell receptor beta chains from one sample in a study of long-term antiretroviral therapy in people with HIV. Only in-frame clones appear in the TCRdb table, and some are missing; sequencing was by immunoSEQ multiplex PCR. The profile shows about 14,000 clones, 80% of them singletons. Here the sequenced sample was unsorted PBMCs, taken 3.2 years before starting antiretroviral therapy. These receptors all come from a man aged 40-49 years with HIV. Each CDR3 is given with its conserved first and last residue. D genes are given only for firm matches. The size of a clone is reported for some rows only, either as once, few or many, or as a class for expanded clones.

clone_size j_call d_call v_call cdr3_nt cdr3_aa
few TRBJ1-5 NA TRBV4-1 TGCGCCAGCAGCCAAGATGATCGGGTCGGTCAGCCCCAGCATTTT CASSQDDRVGQPQHF
few TRBJ2-7 NA TRBV5-6 TGTGCCAGCAGCTTTGGGACCCGGTACGAGCAGTACTTC CASSFGTRYEQYF
NA TRBJ2-7 TRBD2 TRBV7-8 TGTGCCAGCAGCCCTCGGGACTATTCCTCCTACGAGCAGTACTTC CASSPRDYSSYEQYF
NA TRBJ2-2 NA TRBV18 TGTGCCAGCTCACTGAGGACAGAGAACACCGGGGAGCTGTTTTTT CASSLRTENTGELFF
NA TRBJ2-4 NA TRBV27 TGTGCCAGCAGTTTATCCGGGGGCAGGGAGGCCCCAAACATTCAGTACTTC CASSLSGGREAPNIQYF
NA TRBJ2-2 NA TRBV7-9 TGTGCCAGCAGCTTAGTTCCCGGGGAGCTGTTTTTT CASSLVPGELFF
NA TRBJ1-1 NA TRBV6-1 TGTGCCAGCAGTGAAAATGTACAGGGGAACACTGAAGCTTTCTTT CASSENVQGNTEAFF
NA TRBJ1-5 TRBD1 TRBV7-8 TGTGCCAGCAGTCTAATGGGACAGCCCAATCAGCCCCAGCATTTT CASSLMGQPNQPQHF
NA TRBJ1-2 TRBD1 TRBV7-8 TGTGCCAGCAGCTCCCGACAGGGGGCGCTTCAAACCTATGGCTACACCTTC CASSSRQGALQTYGYTF
NA TRBJ2-4 TRBD1 TRBV18 TGTGCCAGCTCACCATCCACAGGACAGGGCACCCTGAGAAACATTCAGTACTTC CASSPSTGQGTLRNIQYF
NA TRBJ2-7 NA TRBV5-1 TGCGCCAGCAGCTCCGGGAGTGGTAATGACGAGCAGTACTTC CASSSGSGNDEQYF
NA TRBJ1-5 TRBD1 TRBV12-5 TGTGCTAGTGGTTTGCCTCAGGGGGTTGCTCAGCCCCAGCATTTT CASGLPQGVAQPQHF
NA TRBJ1-1 TRBD1 TRBV9 TGTGCCAGCAGCGTACAGGGGGCAGAAACTGAAGCTTTCTTT CASSVQGAETEAFF
NA TRBJ1-4 NA TRBV30 TGTGCCTGGAGAAGGAACACGGCAACTAATGAAAAACTGTTTTTT CAWRRNTATNEKLFF
NA TRBJ2-3 NA TRBV27 TGTGCCAGCAGCGAAAACGGACAGTTCACAGATACGCAGTATTTT CASSENGQFTDTQYF
NA TRBJ1-2 NA TRBV6-1 TGTGCCAGCAGGGTGGACGGTAACTATGGCTACACCTTC CASRVDGNYGYTF
NA TRBJ2-5 NA TRBV5-1 TGCGCCAGCAGCGGTGCCAGGGGACTGGGGGAGCAGTACTTC CASSGARGLGEQYF
NA TRBJ2-7 NA TRBV29-1 TGCAGCGCCTTGAACCCAGGGAGTATGTACGAGCAGTACTTC CSALNPGSMYEQYF
NA TRBJ1-6 TRBD1 TRBV18 TGTGCCAGCTCACCTGAAAGGGGGCATAATTCACCCCTCCACTTT CASSPERGHNSPLHF
few TRBJ1-5 NA TRBV4-1 TGCGCCAGCAGCCAAGATCGCAATCAGCCCCAGCATTTT CASSQDRNQPQHF
NA TRBJ1-3 TRBD1 TRBV2 TGTGCCAGCACTCCGGGACAGGGGTATGGAAACACCATATATTTT CASTPGQGYGNTIYF
NA TRBJ2-4 TRBD2 TRBV7-2 TGTGCCAGCAGCTTAGAAGCGGGGGGTTTGGCGAACATTCAGTACTTC CASSLEAGGLANIQYF
once TRBJ1-2 TRBD1 TRBV9 TGTGCCAGCAGCGCGACAGGGGAGGGACGCGGCTACACCTTC CASSATGEGRGYTF
NA TRBJ1-1 NA TRBV18 TGTGCCAGCTCGGAGGGTCAAAGTCCTGAAGCTTTCTTT CASSEGQSPEAFF
once TRBJ1-5 NA TRBV5-1 TGCGCCAGCAGCTTGGGTAGCAATCAGCCCCAGCATTTT CASSLGSNQPQHF
NA TRBJ1-4 TRBD1 TRBV6-1 TGTGCCAGCAGAGGGACAGGGATTGAAAAACTGTTTTTT CASRGTGIEKLFF
NA TRBJ2-3 NA TRBV7-7 TGTGCCAGCAGCTTTAAGGTTGCAGATACGCAGTATTTT CASSFKVADTQYF
NA TRBJ2-1 NA TRBV9 TGTGCCAGCAGCGTAGCTGGTAGGGACCCCGTAGAGCAGTTCTTC CASSVAGRDPVEQFF
NA TRBJ2-7 NA TRBV5-4 TGTGCCAGCAGCTTGGGGGGAGCCGAGCAGTACTTC CASSLGGAEQYF
NA TRBJ2-3 NA TRBV27 TGTGCCAGCAGTTCCTACGGACTGGTTAGCACAGATACGCAGTATTTT CASSSYGLVSTDTQYF
NA TRBJ1-3 NA TRBV5-1 TGCGCCAGCTCCTCGGACGGACACTCTGGAAACACCATATATTTT CASSSDGHSGNTIYF
few TRBJ2-7 NA TRBV7-9 TGTGCCAGCAGCCTCCGAGATTACGAGCAGTACTTC CASSLRDYEQYF
NA TRBJ1-6 NA TRBV27 TGTGCCAGCAGTTTCACAGGGCGAAATTCACCCCTCCACTTT CASSFTGRNSPLHF
NA TRBJ2-1 TRBD2 TRBV7-6 TGTGCCAGCAGCTTAGCGGCGGGGGGAGGTAATGAGCAGTTCTTC CASSLAAGGGNEQFF
NA TRBJ1-4 NA TRBV5-1 TGCGCCAGCAGCTTCGGGGATAGGCAGGGGAGTTTTAGGGAAAAACTGTTTTTT CASSFGDRQGSFREKLFF
once TRBJ2-1 NA TRBV6-5 TGTGCCAGCAGCTCATCGTGGGGATATGAGCAGTTCTTC CASSSSWGYEQFF
NA TRBJ2-2 NA TRBV5-4 TGTGCCAGCAGGCTGTGGGGCGGGCGATCGAACACCGGGGAGCTGTTTTTT CASRLWGGRSNTGELFF
NA TRBJ1-1 NA TRBV10-2 TGCGCCAGCAGTCAAGGTAACACTGAAGCTTTCTTT CASSQGNTEAFF
NA TRBJ1-3 NA TRBV4-1 TGCGCCAGCAGCCGGACGGCTGGAAACACCATATATTTT CASSRTAGNTIYF
NA TRBJ2-7 TRBD1 TRBV5-5 TGTGCCAGCAGCCCGGGACAGGGGTCCTACGAGCAGTACTTC CASSPGQGSYEQYF
NA TRBJ2-3 NA TRBV5-1 TGCGCCAGCAAAGGGGGTACAGATACGCAGTATTTT CASKGGTDTQYF
NA TRBJ2-3 TRBD1 TRBV10-2 TGCGCCAGCAGTGGGACAGGGTCAGATACGCAGTATTTT CASSGTGSDTQYF
NA TRBJ2-3 NA TRBV28 TGTGCCAGCAGTCAACGGGACTTCTCAGATACGCAGTATTTT CASSQRDFSDTQYF
once TRBJ2-3 NA TRBV29-1 TGCAGCGTTGCAAAAGGCACAGATACGCAGTATTTT CSVAKGTDTQYF
NA TRBJ2-7 NA TRBV29-1 TGCAGCGTTGAATCGTGGGCAGGGACTCGCGAGCAGTACTTC CSVESWAGTREQYF
NA TRBJ2-2 NA TRBV6-1 TGTGCCAGCAGTATACAGGGTAGGGGCACCGGGGAGCTGTTTTTT CASSIQGRGTGELFF
once TRBJ2-3 NA TRBV19 TGTGCCAGTAGTACACAGGCTACCAGCACAGATACGCAGTATTTT CASSTQATSTDTQYF
NA TRBJ1-1 NA TRBV27 TGTGCCAGCAGTTTAAGGGGAAGAACTGAAGCTTTCTTT CASSLRGRTEAFF
NA TRBJ2-2 TRBD2 TRBV11-2 TGTGCCAGCAGCTTGGCTAGCGGGGGGCGAGGCGGGGAGCTGTTTTTT CASSLASGGRGGELFF
once TRBJ1-2 TRBD1 TRBV5-5 TGTGCCAGCAGCTTGACCCCGGGACAGGGGGCGCGGGAATATGGCTACACCTTC CASSLTPGQGAREYGYTF
NA TRBJ2-7 TRBD2 TRBV5-1 TGCGCCAGCAGCTTGTTGCCCAACTTCGGCGGGGGTAACACCTACGAGCAGTACTTC CASSLLPNFGGGNTYEQYF
NA TRBJ2-1 TRBD1 TRBV11-2 TGTGCCAGCAGCTTCCTCGAACAGGGGCAGGGTTATGAGCAGTTCTTC CASSFLEQGQGYEQFF
NA TRBJ1-2 NA TRBV6-5 TGTGCCAGCAGGCGGCTGGCAGGGTCCTATGGCTACACCTTC CASRRLAGSYGYTF
few TRBJ1-2 TRBD1 TRBV11-2 TGTGCCAGCAGCTTATTGGGTCAGGGGGCCGGCTACACCTTC CASSLLGQGAGYTF
NA TRBJ2-3 TRBD2 TRBV19 TGTGCCAGTAGTCCGGGGGGATTCAGCACAGATACGCAGTATTTT CASSPGGFSTDTQYF
NA TRBJ1-1 NA TRBV5-1 TGCGCCAGCAGCTTTGCAGGACGTGTCACTGAAGCTTTCTTT CASSFAGRVTEAFF
few TRBJ1-2 NA TRBV9 TGTGCCAGCAGCGCTCAATATGGCTACACCTTC CASSAQYGYTF